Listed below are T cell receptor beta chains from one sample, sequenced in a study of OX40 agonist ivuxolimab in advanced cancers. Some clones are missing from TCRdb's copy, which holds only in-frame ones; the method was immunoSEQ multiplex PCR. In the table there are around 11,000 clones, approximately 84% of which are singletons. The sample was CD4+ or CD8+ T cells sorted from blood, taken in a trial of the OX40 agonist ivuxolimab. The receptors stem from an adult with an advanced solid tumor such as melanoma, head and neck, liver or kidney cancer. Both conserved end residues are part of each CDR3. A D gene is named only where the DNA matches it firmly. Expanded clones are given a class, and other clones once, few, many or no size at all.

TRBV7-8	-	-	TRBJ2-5	TGTGCCAGCAGCTTAGGGTCATGGGGGGAAGAGACCCAGTACTTC	CASSLGSWGEETQYF
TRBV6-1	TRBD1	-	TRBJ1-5	TGTGCCAGCAGTGAAGAGCCAGGACAGGGATACAATCAGCCCCAGCATTTT	CASSEEPGQGYNQPQHF
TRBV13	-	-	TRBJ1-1	TGTGCCAGCAGCTTAGGTGGATTTGGTTTTGCTTTCTTT	CASSLGGFGFAFF
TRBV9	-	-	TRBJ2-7	TGTGCCAGCAGCGTAGACCTGGGGGCCTACGAGCAGTACTTC	CASSVDLGAYEQYF
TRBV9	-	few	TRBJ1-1	TGTGCCAGCAGCGTGGCCGACAGCGACACTGAAGCTTTCTTT	CASSVADSDTEAFF
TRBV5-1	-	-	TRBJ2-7	TGCGCCAGCAGCTCCTACCCCGACAGTACCCTCGGGGAGCAGTACTTC	CASSSYPDSTLGEQYF
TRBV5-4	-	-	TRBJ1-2	TGTGCCAGCAGCTTGGGTGGAGCTAACTATGGCTACACCTTC	CASSLGGANYGYTF
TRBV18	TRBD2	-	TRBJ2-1	TGTGCCAGCTCACCAGGACTAGCGGGGGGGATTCCTGAGCAGTTCTTC	CASSPGLAGGIPEQFF
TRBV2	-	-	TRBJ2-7	TGTGCCAGCGGGCCAACCTACGAGCAGTACTTC	CASGPTYEQYF
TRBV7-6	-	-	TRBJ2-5	TGTGCCAGCAGGGGAAACAGGGTCCAAGAGACCCAGTACTTC	CASRGNRVQETQYF
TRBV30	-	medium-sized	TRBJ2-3	TGTGCCTGGAGTAACGGGTCTAGCGTTATCTCAGATACGCAGTATTTT	CAWSNGSSVISDTQYF
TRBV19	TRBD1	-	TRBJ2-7	TGTGCCAGTAGTTTCGGGACAGGGGTCTCCGAGCAGTACTTC	CASSFGTGVSEQYF
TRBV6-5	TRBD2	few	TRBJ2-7	TGTGCCAGCAGAACACGCGGGAGAGGCGCCTACGAGCAGTACTTC	CASRTRGRGAYEQYF
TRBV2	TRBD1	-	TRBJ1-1	TGTGCCAGCAGCGTACAGGGGTCTGAAGCTTTCTTT	CASSVQGSEAFF
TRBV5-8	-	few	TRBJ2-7	TGTGCCAGCAGCTACGCCAGCTCCTACGAGCAGTACTTC	CASSYASSYEQYF
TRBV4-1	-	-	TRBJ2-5	TGCGCCAGCAGCCAAGATTGGGGGGGGGCGGCGACCCAGTACTTC	CASSQDWGGAATQYF
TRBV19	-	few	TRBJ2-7	TGTGCCAGTAGTTGGGACGGGACCTACGAGCAGTACTTC	CASSWDGTYEQYF
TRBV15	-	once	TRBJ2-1	TGTGCCACCAGCAGGCCCGATTACAATGAGCAGTTCTTC	CATSRPDYNEQFF
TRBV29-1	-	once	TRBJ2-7	TGCAGCGTGGAGGGCGGGGAGCTGGGCGAGCAGTACTTC	CSVEGGELGEQYF
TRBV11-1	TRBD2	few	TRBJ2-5	TGTGCCAGCAGCTTATATACAGAACTAGCGGGAAAAGAGACCCAGTACTTC	CASSLYTELAGKETQYF
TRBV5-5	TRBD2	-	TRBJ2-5	TGTGCCAGCAGCTTGCAACTAGCGGGGTACCAAGAGACCCAGTACTTC	CASSLQLAGYQETQYF
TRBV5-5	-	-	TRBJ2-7	TGTGCCAGCACGAAAGGGTCCTCCTACGAGCAGTACTTC	CASTKGSSYEQYF
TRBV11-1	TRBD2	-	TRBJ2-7	TGTGCCAGCAGCTCCCAGCGGGAGGGGTCGTACGAGCAGTACTTC	CASSSQREGSYEQYF
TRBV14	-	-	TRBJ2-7	TGTGCCAGCAGCCACGGGTTCTCCTACGAGCAGTACTTC	CASSHGFSYEQYF
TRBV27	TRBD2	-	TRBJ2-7	TGTGCCAGCAGTTTAGGTAGCGGGAGCGGGTACGAGCAGTACTTC	CASSLGSGSGYEQYF
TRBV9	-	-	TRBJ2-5	TGTGCCAGCAGCGAAGGACAGAGTCCCGGAGAGACCCAGTACTTC	CASSEGQSPGETQYF
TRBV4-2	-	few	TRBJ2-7	TGTGCCAGCAGCCAAGATGACAGCTACGAGCAGTACTTC	CASSQDDSYEQYF
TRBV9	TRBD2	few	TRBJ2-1	TGTGCCAGCACACCGGGGGGGACTAGCTCCTACAATGAGCAGTTCTTC	CASTPGGTSSYNEQFF
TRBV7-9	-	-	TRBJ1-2	TGTGCCAGCAGCTTAGCAGACAGCACCCAAGGGATATTGGGCTACACCTTC	CASSLADSTQGILGYTF
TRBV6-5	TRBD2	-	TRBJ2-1	TGTGCCAGCAGACCACTAGCGGGGGGCACCAATGAGCAGTTCTTC	CASRPLAGGTNEQFF
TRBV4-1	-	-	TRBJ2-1	TGCGCCAGCAGCCAAGATGGAACCCCCGGTGATGAGCAGTTCTTC	CASSQDGTPGDEQFF
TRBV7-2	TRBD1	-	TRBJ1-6	TGTGCCAGCACGGACTCTTGGACAGGGGTTAATTCACCCCTCCACTTT	CASTDSWTGVNSPLHF
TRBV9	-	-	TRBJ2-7	TGTGCCAGCAGCGGGGGACTACAGGGTTCGGTGTTCGAGCAGTACTTC	CASSGGLQGSVFEQYF
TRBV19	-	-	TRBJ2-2	TGTGCCAGTAGTATTGGGGCAGGTGCGAACACCGGGGAGCTGTTTTTT	CASSIGAGANTGELFF
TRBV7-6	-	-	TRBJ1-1	TGTGCCAGCAGCTTAAGCGGGAACACTGAAGCTTTCTTT	CASSLSGNTEAFF
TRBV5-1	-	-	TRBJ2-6	TGCGCCAGCAGCTTGGCAGGGGCCGGGGCCAACGTCCTGACTTTC	CASSLAGAGANVLTF
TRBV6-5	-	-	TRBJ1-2	TGTGCCAGCAGCAGTGGTGGCTACACCTTC	CASSSGGYTF